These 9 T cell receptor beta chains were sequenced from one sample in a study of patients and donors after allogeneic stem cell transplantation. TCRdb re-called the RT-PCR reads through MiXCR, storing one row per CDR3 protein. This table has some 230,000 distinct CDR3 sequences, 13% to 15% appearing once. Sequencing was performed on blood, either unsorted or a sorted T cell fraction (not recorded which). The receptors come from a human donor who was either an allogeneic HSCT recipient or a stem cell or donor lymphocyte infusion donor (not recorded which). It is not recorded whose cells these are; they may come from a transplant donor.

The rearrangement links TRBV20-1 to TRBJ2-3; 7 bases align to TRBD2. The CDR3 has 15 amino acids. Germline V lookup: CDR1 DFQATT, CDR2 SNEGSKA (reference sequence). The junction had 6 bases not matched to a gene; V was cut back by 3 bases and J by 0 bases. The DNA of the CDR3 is TGCAGTGCTAGTAGCCTAGCGGAAAGCACAGATACGCAGTATTTT. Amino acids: CSASSLAESTDTQYF.

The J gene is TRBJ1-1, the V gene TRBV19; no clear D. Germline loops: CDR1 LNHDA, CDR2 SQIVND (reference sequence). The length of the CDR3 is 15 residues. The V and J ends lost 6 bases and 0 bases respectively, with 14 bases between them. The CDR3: CASRLGGPMNTEAFF. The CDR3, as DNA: TGTGCCAGTAGACTGGGCGGCCCTATGAACACTGAAGCTTTCTTT.

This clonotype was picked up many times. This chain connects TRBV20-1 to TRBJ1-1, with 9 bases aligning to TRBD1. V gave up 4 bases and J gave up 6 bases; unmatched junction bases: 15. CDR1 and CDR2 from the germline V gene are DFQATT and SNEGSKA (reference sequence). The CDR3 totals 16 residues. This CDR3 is CSAILGRGTGNSEAFF. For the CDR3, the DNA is TGCAGTGCTATATTAGGAAGAGGGACAGGGAATTCTGAAGCTTTCTTT.

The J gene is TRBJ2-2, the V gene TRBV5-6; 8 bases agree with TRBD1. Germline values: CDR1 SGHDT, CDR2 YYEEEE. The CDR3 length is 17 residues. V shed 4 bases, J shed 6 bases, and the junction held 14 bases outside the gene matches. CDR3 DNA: TGTGCCAGCAGCGAGACCCCAGGACAGGGAGGCGCCGGGGAGCTGTTTTTT. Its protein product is CASSETPGQGGAGELFF.

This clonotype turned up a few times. CDR3 protein: CASSLLPQSNYGYTF. The CDR3 DNA is TGTGCCAGCAGCTTACTGCCACAAAGTAACTATGGCTACACCTTC. The rearrangement uses TRBV7-2 and TRBJ1-2; D call uncertain. Trimming cost V 2 bases and J 1 base, with 11 bases left between them. The CDR3 runs to 15 residues. The germline V gene encodes CDR1 SGHTA and CDR2 FQGNSA.

CDR3 region: CASSATSGFSYNEQFF. The CDR3 DNA follows: TGTGCCAGCAGCGCTACTAGCGGCTTCTCCTACAATGAGCAGTTCTTC. The chain combines TRBV7-6 with TRBJ2-1, with 8 bases aligning to TRBD2. CDR3 size: 16 residues. Unmatched junction bases numbered 6, after V lost 5 bases and J lost 0 bases. The germline gives CDR1 SGHVS, CDR2 FNYEAQ.

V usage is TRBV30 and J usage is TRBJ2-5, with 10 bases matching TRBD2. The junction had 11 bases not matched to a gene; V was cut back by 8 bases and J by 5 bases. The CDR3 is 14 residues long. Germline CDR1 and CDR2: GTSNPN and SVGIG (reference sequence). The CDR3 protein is CAIRSGGAWETQYF. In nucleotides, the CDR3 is TGTGCCATTCGGAGCGGGGGGGCTTGGGAGACCCAGTACTTC.

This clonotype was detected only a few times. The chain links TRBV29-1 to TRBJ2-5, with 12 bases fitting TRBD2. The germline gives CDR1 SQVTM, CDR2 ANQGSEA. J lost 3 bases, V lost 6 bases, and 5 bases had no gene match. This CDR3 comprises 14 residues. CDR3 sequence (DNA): TGCAGCGTAGGGAGACTAGCGGGAGAAGAGACCCAGTACTTC. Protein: CSVGRLAGEETQYF.

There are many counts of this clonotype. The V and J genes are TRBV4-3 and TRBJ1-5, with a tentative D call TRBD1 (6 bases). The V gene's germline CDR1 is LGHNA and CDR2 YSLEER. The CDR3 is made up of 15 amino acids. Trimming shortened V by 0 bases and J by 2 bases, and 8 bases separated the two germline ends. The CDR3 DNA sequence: TGCGCCAGCAGCCAAGAGGGGGCTGGCAATCAGCCCCAGCATTTT. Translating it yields CASSQEGAGNQPQHF.